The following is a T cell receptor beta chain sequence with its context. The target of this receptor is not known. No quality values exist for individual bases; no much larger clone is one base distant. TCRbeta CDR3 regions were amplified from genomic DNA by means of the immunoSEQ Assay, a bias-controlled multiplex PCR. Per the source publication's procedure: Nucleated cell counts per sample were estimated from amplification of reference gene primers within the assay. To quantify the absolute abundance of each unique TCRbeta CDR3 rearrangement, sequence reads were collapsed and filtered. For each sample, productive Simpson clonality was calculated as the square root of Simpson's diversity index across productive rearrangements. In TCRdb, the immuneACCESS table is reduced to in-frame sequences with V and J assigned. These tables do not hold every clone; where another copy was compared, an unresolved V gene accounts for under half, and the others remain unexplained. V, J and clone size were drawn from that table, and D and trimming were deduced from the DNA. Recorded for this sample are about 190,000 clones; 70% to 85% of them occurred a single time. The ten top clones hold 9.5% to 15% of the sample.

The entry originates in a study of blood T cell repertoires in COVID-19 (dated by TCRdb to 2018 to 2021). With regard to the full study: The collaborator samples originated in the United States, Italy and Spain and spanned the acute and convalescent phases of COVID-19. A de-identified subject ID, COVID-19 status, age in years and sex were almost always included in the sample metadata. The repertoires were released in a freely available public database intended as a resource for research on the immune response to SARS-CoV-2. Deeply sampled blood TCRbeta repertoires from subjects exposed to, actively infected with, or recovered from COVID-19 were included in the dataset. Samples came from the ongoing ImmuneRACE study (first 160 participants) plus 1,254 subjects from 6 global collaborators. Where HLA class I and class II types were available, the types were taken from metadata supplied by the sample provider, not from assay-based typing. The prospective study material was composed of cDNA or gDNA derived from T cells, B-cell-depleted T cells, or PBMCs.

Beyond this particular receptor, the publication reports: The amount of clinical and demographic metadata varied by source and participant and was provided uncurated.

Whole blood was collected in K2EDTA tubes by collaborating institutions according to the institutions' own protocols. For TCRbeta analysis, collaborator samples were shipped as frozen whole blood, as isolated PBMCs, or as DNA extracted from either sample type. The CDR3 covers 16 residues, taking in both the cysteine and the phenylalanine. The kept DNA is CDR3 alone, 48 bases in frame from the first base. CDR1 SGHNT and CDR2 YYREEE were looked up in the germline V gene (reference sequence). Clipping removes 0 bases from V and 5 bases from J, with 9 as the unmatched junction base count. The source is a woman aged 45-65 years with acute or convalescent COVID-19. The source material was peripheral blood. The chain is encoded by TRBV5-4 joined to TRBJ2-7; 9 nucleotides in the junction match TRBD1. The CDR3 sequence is CASSLGGTGILHEQYF. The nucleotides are TGTGCCAGCAGCTTGGGGGGGACAGGGATCCTCCACGAGCAGTACTTC.